This entry lists 30 T cell receptor beta chains sequenced from one sample in a study of shared clonotypes between healthy human individuals (TCRdb year 2020). Library creation used the immunoSEQ multiplex PCR assay. The immuneACCESS repertoire file appears here via TCRdb, limited to in-frame rearrangements. These files lack a portion of the clones; in checked studies, under half of the deficit traces to unresolved V genes, and the cause of the others is not known. Present in this sample are millions of clones, under 95% of which were seen just once. The ten largest clones represent 1.7% of the sample. For the CD8 naive samples, CD45RO-negative cells were positively selected for CCR7, yielding a CD45RA+CCR7+ population from which TemRA cells were excluded. The sequenced sample was naive CD8+ T cells from PBMCs. What the cell subset or site label conveys for this sample: CD45RA+CCR7+. The source is a man between 18 and 29 years old in good health. Some clones in this sample may be carry-over from other donors' samples.

The gene calls are TRBV5-8 and TRBJ2-7, with 7 bases identical to TRBD1. This CDR3 spans 13 amino acids. Germline CDR1 SGHTS, CDR2 YDEGEE. After removal of 8 bases from V and 2 bases from J, the junction contained 7 bases not matched to a gene. This CDR3 is CARQTGSPYEQYF. The DNA of the CDR3 is TGTGCCAGGCAGACAGGGTCTCCCTACGAGCAGTACTTC. Full variable domain (missing parts from reference TRBV5-8 and TRBJ2-7): EAGVTQSPTHLIKTRGQQATLRCSPISGHTSVYWYQQALGLGLQFLLWYDEGEERNRGNFPPRFSGRQFPNYSSELNVNALELEDSALYLCARQTGSPYEQYFGPGTRLTVT.

This rearrangement joins TRBV19 to TRBJ2-1, with 9 positions matching TRBD1. V lost 5 bases, J lost 6 bases, and 5 bases stayed unmatched. The germline gives CDR1 LNHDA, CDR2 SQIVND (reference sequence). The CDR3 loop spans 14 amino acids. CDR3 amino acids: CASSWTGQGNEQFF. The DNA for the CDR3 is TGTGCCAGTAGTTGGACGGGACAGGGCAATGAGCAGTTCTTC.

V usage is TRBV7-9 and J usage is TRBJ1-2, with D perhaps matching TRBD1 (5 bases). Germline V gene sequence: CDR1 SEHNR, CDR2 FQNEAQ (reference sequence). The CDR3 runs to 15 residues. V was shortened by 5 bases and J by 4 bases, with 17 bases between the two germline ends. The CDR3 sequence is CASSQLIGDGYGYTF. As DNA, the CDR3 is TGTGCCAGCAGCCAACTCATAGGGGACGGCTATGGCTACACCTTC.

The genes are TRBV29-1 and TRBJ1-2; 9 bases line up with TRBD1. Trimming at V came to 5 bases and at J to 0 bases, leaving 7 bases not matched to a gene. The CDR3 sequence is 15 residues long. Looked up from germline, CDR1 is SQVTM and CDR2 is ANQGSEA. The CDR3 DNA follows: TGCAGCGTTTCCGGGACAGGGATGGCTAACTATGGCTACACCTTC. Translated, it gives CSVSGTGMANYGYTF.

This chain joins TRBV14 and TRBJ2-2, with 7 nucleotides matching TRBD1. Germline V gene lookup returns CDR1 SGHDN and CDR2 FVKESK. V dropped 4 bases and J dropped 5; count of bases not matched to a gene: 7. The CDR3 contains 15 residues. The CDR3 coding sequence is TGTGCCAGCAGCCGACGGGGCAGGGGGACCGGGGAGCTGTTTTTT. The encoded protein is CASSRRGRGTGELFF. The variable domain in full, completed from reference TRBV14 and TRBJ2-2, reads EAGVTQFPSHSVIEKGQTVTLRCDPISGHDNLYWYRRVMGKEIKFLLHFVKESKQDESGMPNNRFLAERTGGTYSTLKVQPAELEDSGVYFCASSRRGRGTGELFFGEGSRLTVL.

The rearrangement links TRBV7-9 to TRBJ1-4; TRBD1 might be the D (6 bases). V lost 1 base and J 8 bases, leaving 11 bases between the germline ends. Germline V gene sequence: CDR1 SEHNR, CDR2 FQNEAQ (reference sequence). The CDR3 covers 14 residues. The CDR3 bases are TGTGCCAGCAGCTTAGTGGGGGCGGGAGAAAAACTGTTTTTT. Translated: CASSLVGAGEKLFF.

Here the CDR3 DNA reads TGTGCCAGCAGCGTGGGGCACACTCGGGGGGAAGAGCAGTACTTC. It translates to CASSVGHTRGEEQYF. The genes are TRBV9 and TRBJ2-7; 7 bases are a match to TRBD2. The V gene's germline CDR1 is SGDLS and CDR2 YYNGEE. The trim removed 2 bases at V and 7 bases at J, leaving 12 bases unmatched. The CDR3 is made up of 15 amino acids.

This chain connects TRBV27 to TRBJ2-1, with TRBD2 matching over 9 bases. The J segment lost 7 bases and the V segment lost 5 bases, leaving 15 bases of the junction unmatched. Germline V lookup: CDR1 MNHEY, CDR2 SMNVEV (reference sequence). CDR3 length: 17 residues. The CDR3 DNA follows: TGTGCCAGCAGTCCCCGGGGGCTAGCGGGATTTATTAATGAGCAGTTCTTC. Translating it yields CASSPRGLAGFINEQFF.

This chain links TRBV7-2 with TRBJ1-2; TRBD1 is a possible D gene (6 bases). CDR1 SGHTA and CDR2 FQGNSA come from the germline V gene. The CDR3 spans 17 residues. The ends were cut back, 5 bases at V and 4 bases at J, with 23 bases in the middle. The CDR3 sequence: CASSLMTGISPPYGYTF. In nucleotides, the CDR3 is TGTGCCAGCAGCCTGATGACAGGAATTTCCCCCCCCTATGGCTACACCTTC.

The chain carries TRBV27 and TRBJ2-2; D ambiguous. The V gene's germline CDR1 is MNHEY and CDR2 SMNVEV (reference sequence). The CDR3 runs 20 residues. V lost 2 bases and J lost 1, with 23 bases in between. Here the CDR3 DNA reads TGTGCCAGCAGTTTAAGGGCTCCAATAGTGGCGGTGGGGAACACCGGGGAGCTGTTTTTT. As protein: CASSLRAPIVAVGNTGELFF.

The chain joins TRBV7-6 to TRBJ1-2; no clear D. This CDR3 comprises 11 residues. Germline assignment: CDR1 SGHVS and CDR2 FNYEAQ. Trimming removed 5 bases from V and 6 bases from J, with 7 bases in between. The CDR3 loop reads CASSEGNGYTF. As DNA, the CDR3 is TGTGCCAGCAGCGAAGGGAATGGCTACACCTTC.

The rearrangement uses TRBV27 and TRBJ2-1; 11 nucleotides agree with TRBD2. This CDR3 spans 15 amino acids. V dropped 6 bases and J dropped 6; count of bases not matched to a gene: 7. Looked up from germline, CDR1 is MNHEY and CDR2 is SMNVEV (reference sequence). Here the CDR3 DNA reads TGTGCCAGCAGACCAACTAGCGGGAGCATCAATGAGCAGTTCTTC. This translates into CASRPTSGSINEQFF.

This clone was seen just once. The rearrangement links TRBV10-2 to TRBJ2-1; 9 positions agree with TRBD1. The germline V gene has CDR1 WSHSY and CDR2 SAAADI. Trimming took 7 bases from V and 6 from J; bases not matched to a gene: 4. The CDR3 has 13 residues. The CDR3 DNA reads TGCGCCAGCAACGGGACAGGGATCAATGAGCAGTTCTTC. It yields the protein CASNGTGINEQFF.

The rearrangement links TRBV4-1 to TRBJ2-4; the D call may be TRBD1 or TRBD2 (5 bases each). Trimming pared 4 bases from V and 2 bases from J, leaving 15 bases between. CDR3 length: 16 amino acids. Germline CDR1 MGHRA, CDR2 YSYEKL. CDR3 DNA: TGCGCCAGCAGCCCTGGGCCTCCGGGGCCCAAAAACATTCAGTACTTC. It specifies CASSPGPPGPKNIQYF.

The chain recombines TRBV7-9 with TRBJ2-3; possible D gene TRBD1, 6 bases. Germline V lookup: CDR1 SEHNR, CDR2 FQNEAQ (reference sequence). The ends were cut back, 1 base at V and 2 bases at J, with 13 bases in the middle. The CDR3 is 16 residues long. The CDR3 bases are TGTGCCAGCAGCTTAGGTGTGGGGGCACCCACAGATACGCAGTATTTT. Translating it yields CASSLGVGAPTDTQYF. Together with reference TRBV7-9 and TRBJ2-3, the CDR3 gives the full variable domain: DTGVSQNPRHKITKRGQNVTFRCDPISEHNRLYWYRQTLGQGPEFLTYFQNEAQLEKSRLLSDRFSAERPKGSFSTLEIQRTEQGDSAMYLCASSLGVGAPTDTQYFGPGTRLTVL.

The DNA of the CDR3 is TGTGCCAGCAGTGGTCGAAGGCAGAGGAACGAGCAGTACTTC. This gives the protein CASSGRRQRNEQYF. The chain carries TRBV25-1 and TRBJ2-7; D ambiguous. The CDR3 runs to 14 residues. Trimming pared 4 bases from V and 5 bases from J, leaving 15 bases between. Germline V gene sequence: CDR1 MGHDK, CDR2 SYGVNS.

This sequence joins TRBV27 and TRBJ1-5; no firm D call. Trimming took 5 bases from V and 7 from J, leaving 15 bases between them. The length of the CDR3 is 14 residues. CDR1 and CDR2 (germline): MNHEY, SMNVEV (reference sequence). CDR3 sequence reads: CASSGPGFGQPQHF. The CDR3 DNA reads as TGTGCCAGCAGTGGCCCAGGATTTGGGCAGCCCCAGCATTTT.

The gene calls are TRBV15 and TRBJ2-2; D call uncertain. The germline V gene has CDR1 LNHNV and CDR2 YYDKDF (reference sequence). The CDR3 consists of 17 residues. Deletions cut 1 base from V and 0 bases from J, with 12 bases between. This CDR3 is CATSRGLSESNTGELFF. The CDR3 DNA sequence: TGTGCCACCAGCAGAGGGCTTTCGGAGTCGAACACCGGGGAGCTGTTTTTT.

The rearrangement links TRBV2 to TRBJ1-1; D may be TRBD1 (5 bases). The CDR3 covers 13 residues. V was trimmed by 9 bases and J by 5 bases, leaving 16 bases between them. Per germline, CDR1 SNHLY and CDR2 FYNNEI. In nucleotides, the CDR3 is TGTGCCAGGTCACAGGCCGTTTGGACTGAAGCTTTCTTT. Its protein is CARSQAVWTEAFF.

This clone was seen just once. The J gene is TRBJ2-7, the V gene TRBV29-1, with 9 positions matching TRBD2. The CDR3 length is 13 residues. From germline, CDR1 is SQVTM and CDR2 ANQGSEA. The ends lost 5 bases at V and 4 bases at J; junction bases unmatched: 6. The CDR3 protein is CSVLAGVRYEQYF. CDR3 nucleotides: TGCAGCGTTTTAGCGGGAGTAAGATACGAGCAGTACTTC.

The V and J genes are TRBV4-1 and TRBJ1-2; D gene unclear. V was cut by 0 bases and J by 4 bases, with 9 bases left in between. CDR1 MGHRA and CDR2 YSYEKL come from the germline V gene. The CDR3 is made up of 14 amino acids. The CDR3 nucleotides are TGCGCCAGCAGCCAAGATTGGGCCCCCTATGGCTACACCTTC. This gives the protein CASSQDWAPYGYTF.

This chain joins TRBV9 and TRBJ2-3; D gene ambiguous. Germline loops: CDR1 SGDLS, CDR2 YYNGEE. The V end was cut by 6 bases, the J end by 6 bases, with 11 bases between. The CDR3 sequence is 12 residues long. CDR3 DNA sequence: TGTGCCAGCAAAGACGTCCAGGATACGCAGTATTTT. It specifies CASKDVQDTQYF.

This CDR3 is CASSTISGALAAQYF. Written as DNA, the CDR3 is TGTGCCAGCAGCACCATTTCAGGGGCCTTAGCGGCGCAGTACTTC. This chain uses TRBV7-9 with TRBJ2-7; D possibly uses TRBD1 or TRBD2 (6 bases each). V shed 5 bases and J shed 9 bases, with 23 bases lying between them. Per the germline V gene, CDR1 is SEHNR and CDR2 is FQNEAQ (reference sequence). The CDR3 spans 15 residues.

This chain uses TRBV18 with TRBJ1-2; the D is unclear. V was cut by 0 bases and J by 4 bases, with 12 bases left in between. The V gene's germline CDR1 is KGHSH and CDR2 LQKENI. This CDR3 region has 15 residues. CDR3 protein: CASSPPLSGFYGYTF. In DNA, the CDR3 is TGTGCCAGCTCACCACCTTTAAGTGGATTCTATGGCTACACCTTC.

The chain links TRBV28 to TRBJ1-1, with a weak D call TRBD1 (6 bases). CDR3 length: 14 amino acids. Germline values: CDR1 MDHEN, CDR2 SYDVKM. Trimming removed 5 bases at V and 4 bases at J, with 14 bases between. The CDR3 DNA follows: TGTGCCAGCAGTACCCGGACAGTTTTCACTGAAGCTTTCTTT. It encodes CASSTRTVFTEAFF.

The V and J genes are TRBV30 and TRBJ2-7; the D gene could be TRBD1 or TRBD2 (5 bases each). This CDR3 is 13 amino acids long. The germline V gene has CDR1 GTSNPN and CDR2 SVGIG (reference sequence). Trimming took off 4 bases at V and 3 bases at J, with 13 bases between the two ends. Here the CDR3 reads CAWTAGGIYEQYF. The DNA of the CDR3 is TGTGCCTGGACTGCTGGGGGTATCTACGAGCAGTACTTC.

DNA of the CDR3: TGCGCCAGCAGCCAAGATAACCCAAATGGCTACGAGCAGTACTTC. Protein sequence: CASSQDNPNGYEQYF. The V call is TRBV4-3, the J call TRBJ2-7; D gene unclear. V dropped 0 bases and J dropped 3 bases, with 12 bases sitting between them. CDR3 length: 15 residues. The germline gives CDR1 LGHNA, CDR2 YSLEER.

The chain employs TRBV7-2 and TRBJ2-1, with 12 positions matching TRBD2. Germline V gene lookup returns CDR1 SGHTA and CDR2 FQGNSA. The CDR3 runs to 14 residues. V dropped 4 bases and J dropped 8; count of bases not matched to a gene: 3. CDR3 sequence (DNA): TGTGCCAGCAGCTCGAGGACTAGCGGGGATGAGCAGTTCTTC. Its translation: CASSSRTSGDEQFF.

The chain links TRBV7-9 to TRBJ2-7, with 13 positions matching TRBD2. The germline CDR1 and CDR2 sequences are SEHNR and FQNEAQ (reference sequence). The CDR3 is made up of 15 amino acids. The trim removed 5 bases at V and 7 bases at J, leaving 8 bases unmatched. The CDR3 here is CASSTGLAGVGEQYF. The CDR3 DNA is TGTGCCAGCAGCACAGGACTAGCGGGAGTGGGGGAGCAGTACTTC.

The rearrangement links TRBV10-3 to TRBJ2-1; D might be TRBD2 (6 bases). The V end was cut by 6 bases, the J end by 10 bases, with 19 bases between. Germline assignment: CDR1 ENHRY and CDR2 SYGVKD. CDR3 length: 14 residues. In DNA form, the CDR3 reads TGTGCCATCAGCTTACCGGGACTGCTATTCGAGCAGTTCTTC. It translates to CAISLPGLLFEQFF.